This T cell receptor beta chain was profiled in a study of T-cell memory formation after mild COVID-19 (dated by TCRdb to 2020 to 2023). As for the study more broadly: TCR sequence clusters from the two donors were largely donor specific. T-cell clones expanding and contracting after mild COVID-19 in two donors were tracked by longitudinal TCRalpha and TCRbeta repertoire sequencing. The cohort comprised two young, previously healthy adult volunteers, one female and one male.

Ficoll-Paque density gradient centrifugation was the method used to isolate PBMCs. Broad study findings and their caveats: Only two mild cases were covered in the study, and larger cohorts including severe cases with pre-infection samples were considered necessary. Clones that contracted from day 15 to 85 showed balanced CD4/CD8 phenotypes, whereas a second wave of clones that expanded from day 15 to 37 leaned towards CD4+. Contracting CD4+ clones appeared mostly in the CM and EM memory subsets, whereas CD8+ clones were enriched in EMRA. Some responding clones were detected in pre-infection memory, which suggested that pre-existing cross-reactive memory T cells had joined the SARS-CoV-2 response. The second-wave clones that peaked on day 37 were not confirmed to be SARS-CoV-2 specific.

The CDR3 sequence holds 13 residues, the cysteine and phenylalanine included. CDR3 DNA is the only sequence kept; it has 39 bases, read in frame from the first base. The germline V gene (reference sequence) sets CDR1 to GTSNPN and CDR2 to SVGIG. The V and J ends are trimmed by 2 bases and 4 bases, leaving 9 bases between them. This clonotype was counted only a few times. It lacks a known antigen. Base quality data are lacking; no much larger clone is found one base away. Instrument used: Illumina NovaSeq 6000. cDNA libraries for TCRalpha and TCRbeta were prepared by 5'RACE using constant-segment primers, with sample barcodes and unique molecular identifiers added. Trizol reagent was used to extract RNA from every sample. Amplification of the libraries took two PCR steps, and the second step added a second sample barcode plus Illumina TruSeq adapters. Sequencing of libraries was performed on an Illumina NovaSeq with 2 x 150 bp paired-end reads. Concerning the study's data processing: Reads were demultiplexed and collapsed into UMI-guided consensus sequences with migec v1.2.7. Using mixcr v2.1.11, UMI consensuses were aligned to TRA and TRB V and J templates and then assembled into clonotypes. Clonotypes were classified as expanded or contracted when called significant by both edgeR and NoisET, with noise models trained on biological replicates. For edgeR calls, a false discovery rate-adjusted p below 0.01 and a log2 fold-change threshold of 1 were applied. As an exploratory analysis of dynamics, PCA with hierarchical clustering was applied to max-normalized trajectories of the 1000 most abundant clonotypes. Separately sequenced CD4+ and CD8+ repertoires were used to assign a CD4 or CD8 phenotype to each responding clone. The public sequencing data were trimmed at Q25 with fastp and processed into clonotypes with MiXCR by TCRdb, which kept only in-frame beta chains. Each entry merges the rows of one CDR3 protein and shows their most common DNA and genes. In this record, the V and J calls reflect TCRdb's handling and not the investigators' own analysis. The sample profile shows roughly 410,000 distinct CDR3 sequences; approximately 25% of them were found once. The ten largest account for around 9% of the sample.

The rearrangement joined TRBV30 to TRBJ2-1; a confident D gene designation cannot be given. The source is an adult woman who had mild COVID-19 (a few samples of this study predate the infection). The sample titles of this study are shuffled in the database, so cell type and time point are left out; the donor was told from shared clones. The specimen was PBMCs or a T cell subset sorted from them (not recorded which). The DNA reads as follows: TGTGCCTGGAGTTCGCTCTTATACAATGAGCAGTTCTTC. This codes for CAWSSLLYNEQFF.